The 2 T cell receptor beta chains below all came from one sample that was sequenced in a study of blood T cell repertoires in COVID-19. Some clones are missing from TCRdb's copy, which holds only in-frame ones; the method was immunoSEQ multiplex PCR. The repertoire consists of about 58,000 clones, with about 86% occurring once and the leading ten covering 8% to 10%. The sample was peripheral blood. These receptors were taken from an elderly man with COVID-19, enrolled during active disease.

The chain links TRBV7-8 to TRBJ2-4; 12 bases align to TRBD1. Trimming cost V 2 bases and J 8 bases; bases outside gene matches: 4. Germline CDR1 and CDR2: SGHVS and FQNEAQ. This CDR3 contains 15 residues. The CDR3 here is CASSLPGQGADIQYF. Here the CDR3 DNA reads TGTGCCAGCAGCTTACCGGGACAGGGGGCGGACATTCAGTACTTC. Combining the CDR3 with reference TRBV7-8 and TRBJ2-4 gives the whole variable domain GAGVSQSPRYKVAKRGQDVALRCDPISGHVSLFWYQQALGQGPEFLTYFQNEAQLDKSGLPSDRFFAERPEGSVSTLKIQRTQQEDSAVYLCASSLPGQGADIQYFGAGTRLSVL.

CDR3 loop: CASSQQGGPRMQPQHF. The CDR3 nucleotides are TGTGCCAGTAGCCAACAGGGTGGTCCGAGGATGCAGCCCCAGCATTTT. V is TRBV19 and J is TRBJ1-5; TRBD1 might be the D (6 bases). V lost 6 bases, J lost 7 bases, and 22 bases lay in between. Germline CDR1 and CDR2: LNHDA and SQIVND (reference sequence). There are 16 residues in the CDR3. Full variable domain (remainder filled in from reference TRBV19 and TRBJ1-5): DGGITQSPKYLFRKEGQNVTLSCEQNLNHDAMYWYRQDPGQGLRLIYYSQIVNDFQKGDIAEGYSVSREKKESFPLTVTSAQKNPTAFYLCASSQQGGPRMQPQHFGDGTRLSIL.